The 8 T cell receptor beta chains listed next were all sequenced from one sample in a study of cytomegalovirus exposure and HLA in healthy donors. 13 Jbeta primers and 60 Vbeta primers were used for the PCR. Assay used: immunoSEQ multiplex PCR; TCRdb lists only in-frame clones, some missing. The table includes 95,000 to 110,000 clones, around three quarters detected once. Sample: PBMCs. Every receptor here comes from a man aged 50-59 years in good health and CMV-seropositive.

The rearrangement links TRBV25-1 to TRBJ1-4; D may be TRBD1 (6 bases). The CDR3 length is 16 residues. With 1 base removed from V and 6 bases from J, the gap between germline ends came to 15 bases. Per germline, CDR1 MGHDK and CDR2 SYGVNS. For the CDR3, the DNA is TGTGCCAGCAGTGAATCTGGGCGGGGGGGGCATGAAAAACTGTTTTTT. This translates into CASSESGRGGHEKLFF.

This clone was counted between two and nine times. One end of the junction fails to match germline, which may point to a read error. This chain joins TRBV7-2 and TRBJ2-7; TRBD1 matches 8 bases. In germline, CDR1 is SGHTA, CDR2 FQGNSA. The CDR3 length is 12 residues. The CDR3 reads CASSKDRALDPF. The CDR3 DNA reads TGTGCCAGCAGCAAGGACAGGGCCTTAGATCCCTTC.

This rearrangement joins TRBV7-2 to TRBJ1-5; D not certain. Germline lookup yields CDR1 SGHTA and CDR2 FQGNSA. The V gene lost 2 bases and the J gene lost 3 bases, with 5 bases spanning the gap. The CDR3 runs to 13 residues. The CDR3 protein is CASSLLPNQPQHF. In DNA form, the CDR3 reads TGTGCCAGCAGCTTACTCCCCAATCAGCCCCAGCATTTT.

The rearrangement uses TRBV10-3 and TRBJ2-7, with TRBD1 matching 9 bases. Germline V lookup: CDR1 ENHRY, CDR2 SYGVKD. The CDR3 has 13 amino acids. V lost 6 bases, J lost 7 bases, and 7 bases stayed unmatched. The CDR3 is CAIRGQGTNEQYF. The CDR3 DNA is TGTGCCATCAGGGGACAGGGAACTAATGAGCAGTACTTC.

This sequence joins TRBV19 and TRBJ1-5, with 9 bases identical to TRBD1. CDR3 size: 14 residues. The germline gives CDR1 LNHDA, CDR2 SQIVND (reference sequence). The V and J ends lost 6 bases and 2 bases, in that order; junction bases with no gene match: 2. CDR3 region: CASRGQGGNQPQHF. In DNA, the CDR3 is TGTGCCAGTAGGGGACAGGGTGGCAATCAGCCCCAGCATTTT.

The chain carries TRBV10-2 and TRBJ2-2; TRBD1 is a possible D gene (6 bases). The germline gives CDR1 WSHSY, CDR2 SAAADI. The CDR3 spans 13 residues. Trimming left V 6 bases short and J 3 bases short, with 8 bases between. The CDR3, as DNA: TGCGCCAGCAGAGGACAGTACACCGGGGAGCTGTTTTTT. The encoded protein is CASRGQYTGELFF.

This clone was seen a handful of times. This sequence joins TRBV6-4 and TRBJ1-2; D is unclear. CDR1 MRHNA and CDR2 SNTAGT come from the germline V gene. V lost 6 bases, J lost 0 bases, and 11 bases lay in between. CDR3 size: 14 residues. In DNA form, the CDR3 reads TGTGCCAGCAGCCCGACACCAGCTAACTATGGCTACACCTTC. Its translation is CASSPTPANYGYTF.

The chain links TRBV2 to TRBJ1-1, with 9 bases that match TRBD1. J was trimmed by 10 bases and V by 6 bases; bases with no gene match: 6. This CDR3 comprises 12 residues. From germline, CDR1 is SNHLY and CDR2 FYNNEI. CDR3 sequence reads: CASRGQGITAFF. CDR3 DNA sequence: TGTGCCAGCAGAGGACAGGGGATAACAGCTTTCTTT.